The clone carrying this TCR beta chain was seen a few times. These data belong to a study of early T cells in non-severe SARS-CoV-2 infection. About the study: The chains were unpaired, and the sequenced material was bulk RNA from unsorted whole blood.

Researchers tagged individual cDNA molecules with unique molecular identifiers. TCRdb used MiXCR to reprocess the 5' RACE reads, holding one entry per CDR3 protein. There are 40,000 to 60,000 distinct CDR3 sequences in the sample; roughly 6.2% occur only once, and approximately 6.9% lies in the top ten. The J segment lost 6 bases and the V segment lost 0 bases, leaving 7 bases of the junction unmatched. CDR1 and CDR2 from the germline V gene are WNHNN and SYGVQD (reference sequence). This CDR3 contains 17 residues. The sequence derives from an adult who was a healthcare worker with PCR-confirmed SARS-CoV-2 infection or an uninfected control (not recorded which). This material consisted of whole blood, taken at baseline. V is TRBV10-1 and J is TRBJ2-2, with 10 bases aligning to TRBD2. CDR3 nucleotides: TGCGCCAGCAGTGAGTCTGCGCTAGCGGGAGCTCCCGGGGAGCTGTTTTTT. Amino acids: CASSESALAGAPGELFF.